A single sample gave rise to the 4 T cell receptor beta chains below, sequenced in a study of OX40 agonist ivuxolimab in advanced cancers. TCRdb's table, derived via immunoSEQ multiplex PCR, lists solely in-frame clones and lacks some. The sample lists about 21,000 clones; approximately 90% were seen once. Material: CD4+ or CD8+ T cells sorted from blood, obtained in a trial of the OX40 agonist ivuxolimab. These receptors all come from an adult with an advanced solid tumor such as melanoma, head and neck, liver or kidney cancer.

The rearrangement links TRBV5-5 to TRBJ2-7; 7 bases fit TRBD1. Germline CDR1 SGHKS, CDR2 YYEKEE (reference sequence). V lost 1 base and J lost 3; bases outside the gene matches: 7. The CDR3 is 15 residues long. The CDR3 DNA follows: TGTGCCAGCAGCTTGTGGGGGACAGCTAACTACGAGCAGTACTTC. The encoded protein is CASSLWGTANYEQYF.

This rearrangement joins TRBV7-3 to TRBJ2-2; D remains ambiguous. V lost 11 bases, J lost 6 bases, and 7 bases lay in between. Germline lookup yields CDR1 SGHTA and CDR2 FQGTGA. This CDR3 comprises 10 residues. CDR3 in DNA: TGTGCCCACGATGCCGGGGAGCTGTTTTTT. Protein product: CAHDAGELFF. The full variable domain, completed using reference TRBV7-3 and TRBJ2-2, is GAGVSQTPSNKVTEKGKYVELRCDPISGHTALYWYRQSLGQGPEFLIYFQGTGAADDSGLPNDRFFAVRPEGSVSTLKIQRTERGDSAVYLCAHDAGELFFGEGSRLTVL.

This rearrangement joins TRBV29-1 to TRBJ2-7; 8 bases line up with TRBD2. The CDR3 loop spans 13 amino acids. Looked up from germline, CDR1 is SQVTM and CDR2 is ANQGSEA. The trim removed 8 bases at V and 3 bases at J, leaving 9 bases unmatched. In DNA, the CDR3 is TGCAGCATCACTAGCGGAGCGTTCTACGAGCAGTACTTC. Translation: CSITSGAFYEQYF.

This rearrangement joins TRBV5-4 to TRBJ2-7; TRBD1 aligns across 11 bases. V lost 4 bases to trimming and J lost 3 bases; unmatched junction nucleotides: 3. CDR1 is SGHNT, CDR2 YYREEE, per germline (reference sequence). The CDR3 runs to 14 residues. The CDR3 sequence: CASSPGTGGYEQYF. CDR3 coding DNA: TGTGCCAGCAGCCCGGGGACAGGGGGCTACGAGCAGTACTTC.